The next 2 T cell receptor beta chains were all read from a single sample in a study of blood T cell repertoires in COVID-19. The table came from immunoSEQ multiplex PCR; TCRdb's copy has only in-frame clones and leaves some out. In the table there are about 50,000 clones, around 86% of which are singletons. The sequenced sample was peripheral blood. These receptors originate from a human donor in a cohort sampled during active COVID-19.

The V call is TRBV10-1, the J call TRBJ2-6, with D possibly being TRBD2 (6 bases). The V and J ends lost 0 bases and 2 bases respectively, with 8 bases between them. Germline assignment: CDR1 WNHNN and CDR2 SYGVQD (reference sequence). The length of the CDR3 is 16 residues. CDR3 protein: CASSESRGAGANVLTF. The CDR3 DNA sequence: TGCGCCAGCAGTGAGTCGCGCGGGGCTGGGGCCAACGTCCTGACTTTC.

V and J are TRBV7-8 and TRBJ1-3; possibly TRBD1 for D (5 bases). The CDR3 sequence is 16 residues long. Trimming shortened V by 1 base and J by 4 bases, and 14 bases separated the two germline ends. Germline loops: CDR1 SGHVS, CDR2 FQNEAQ. This CDR3 reads CASSLVPGEGGNTIYF. For the CDR3, the DNA is TGTGCCAGCAGCTTAGTCCCGGGAGAGGGGGGAAACACCATATATTTT.